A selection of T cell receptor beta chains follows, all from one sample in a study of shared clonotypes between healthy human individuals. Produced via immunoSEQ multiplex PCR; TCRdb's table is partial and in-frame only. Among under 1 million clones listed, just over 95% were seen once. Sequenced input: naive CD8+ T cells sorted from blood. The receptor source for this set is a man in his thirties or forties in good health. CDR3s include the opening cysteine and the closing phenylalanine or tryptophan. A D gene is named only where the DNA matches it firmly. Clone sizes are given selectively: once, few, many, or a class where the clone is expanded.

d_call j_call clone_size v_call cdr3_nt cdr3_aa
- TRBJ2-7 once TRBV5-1 TGCGCCAGCAGCTCCCGCGTTAGCAGCTACGAGCAGTACTTC CASSSRVSSYEQYF
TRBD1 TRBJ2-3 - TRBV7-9 TGTGCCAGCAGCAACCGGGACAGGGGTGCAGATACGCAGTATTTT CASSNRDRGADTQYF
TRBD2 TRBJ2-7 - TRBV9 TGTGCCAGCTCCGGGACTAGCGGAGTTCCTAGGTACGAGCAGTACTTC CASSGTSGVPRYEQYF
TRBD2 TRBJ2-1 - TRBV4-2 TGTGCCAGCAGCCAACGGACTAGCGGGAGGGGATACAATGAGCAGTTCTTC CASSQRTSGRGYNEQFF
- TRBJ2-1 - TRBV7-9 TGTGCCAGCAGCTCCCCCGGGGGGCGGGATCCCTACAATGAGCAGTTCTTC CASSSPGGRDPYNEQFF
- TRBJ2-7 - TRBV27 TGTGCCAGCAGCCGGAGGCCGCTGGGGGAGCAGTACTTC CASSRRPLGEQYF
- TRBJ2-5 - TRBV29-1 TGCAGCGTTGTCCTAGGACAAGGGTCCCAAGAGACCCAGTACTTC CSVVLGQGSQETQYF
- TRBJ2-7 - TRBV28 TGTGCCAGCGATACAGTTTACACGGGACGATTGCGGGATGGGCAGTACTTC CASDTVYTGRLRDGQYF
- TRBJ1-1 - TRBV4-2 TGTGCCAGCAGCCAAGAGCCGGGACTCTATCTGGGTGAAGCTTTCTTT CASSQEPGLYLGEAFF
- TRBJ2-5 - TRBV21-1 TGTGTCGGGGCTAGCGGGATCGAGGGGGAGACCCAGTACTTC CVGASGIEGETQYF
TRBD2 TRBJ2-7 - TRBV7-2 TGTGCCAGCAGCCCGGGGCTAGCGGTCTACGAGCAGTACTTC CASSPGLAVYEQYF
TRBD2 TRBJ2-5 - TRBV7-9 TGTGCCAGCAGCTTCGCGGTAGCGGGAGCAGAGACCCAGTACTTC CASSFAVAGAETQYF
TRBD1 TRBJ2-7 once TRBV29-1 TGCAGCGTTGAGGGACAGGGAGGCTCCTACGAGCAGTACTTC CSVEGQGGSYEQYF
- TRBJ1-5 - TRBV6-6 TGTGCCAGCAGTTACTCTGCCGGGGGCAATCAGCCCCAGCATTTT CASSYSAGGNQPQHF
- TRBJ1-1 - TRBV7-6 TGTGCCAGCAGCTTAGCAGGGGACGGTAAGGCTTTCTTT CASSLAGDGKAFF
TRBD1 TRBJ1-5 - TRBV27 TGTGCCAGCAGTCGAGGTAAGGGGGCAGGTCAGCCCCAGCATTTT CASSRGKGAGQPQHF
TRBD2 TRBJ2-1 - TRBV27 TGTGCCAGCAGTCGACTAGCGGGAGGCAATGAGCAGTTCTTC CASSRLAGGNEQFF
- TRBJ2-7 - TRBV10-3 TGTGCCGTCCTCCTATCAGGAACCTACGAGCAGTACTTC CAVLLSGTYEQYF
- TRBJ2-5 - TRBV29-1 TGCGCAACAGAGCAAGAGACCCAGTACTTC CATEQETQYF
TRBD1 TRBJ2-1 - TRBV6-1 TGTGCCAGCAGTGAACCTAGACAGGGGGCTTATGAGCAGTTCTTC CASSEPRQGAYEQFF
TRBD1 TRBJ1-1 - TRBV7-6 TGTGCCAGCAGCTTAGGTCAGGGGGCCGCGACTGAAGCTTTCTTT CASSLGQGAATEAFF
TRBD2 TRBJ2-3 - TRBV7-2 TGTGCCAGCAGCTTAGTCCCACTGGCGGGAGGCCCAGATACGCAGTATTTT CASSLVPLAGGPDTQYF
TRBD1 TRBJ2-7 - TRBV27 TGTGCCAGCAGTCATTTACGTAGGACAGGGACCTACGAGCAGTACTTC CASSHLRRTGTYEQYF